The clone carrying this T cell receptor (beta chain) was detected a few times. Antigen: not known. Listed TCR primers and previously described methods were used for bulk TCR libraries. One entry per CDR3 protein results from TCRdb running MiXCR on the PCR reads. The profile covers about 510,000 distinct CDR3 sequences, with 20% to 25% appearing a single time and around 0.84% taken by the ten largest. There are 15 residues in the CDR3. Germline loops: CDR1 SEHNR, CDR2 FQNEAQ (reference sequence). V trimming: 4 bases; J trimming: 2 bases; junction bases outside the gene matches: 7. The data are from a study of molecular identifiers for immune sequencing clone quantification. Study context: Four of five splits of RNA from 20,000 or 100,000 naive CD8 cells were sequenced in replicates.

General observations from the study: It was shown that clones above 20 RNA copies held over 98% of effector molecules, but under 1% in naive cells. Sizes of clones that are highly expanded could be underestimated (if identical TCR molecules share a barcode).

The receptor comes from a human donor in good health. Some libraries in this study had Jurkat cell RNA spiked in. Sequenced: naive CD8+ T cells from blood, with Jurkat cell RNA spiked in. Subset in this sample: FACS-sorted CD8+CD4-CCR7+CD45RA+ naive T cells. The rearrangement uses TRBV7-9 and TRBJ1-1, with TRBD1 matching over 7 bases. The CDR3: CASSWTGQPNTEAFF. In DNA, the CDR3 is TGTGCCAGCAGCTGGACGGGACAGCCTAACACTGAAGCTTTCTTT.